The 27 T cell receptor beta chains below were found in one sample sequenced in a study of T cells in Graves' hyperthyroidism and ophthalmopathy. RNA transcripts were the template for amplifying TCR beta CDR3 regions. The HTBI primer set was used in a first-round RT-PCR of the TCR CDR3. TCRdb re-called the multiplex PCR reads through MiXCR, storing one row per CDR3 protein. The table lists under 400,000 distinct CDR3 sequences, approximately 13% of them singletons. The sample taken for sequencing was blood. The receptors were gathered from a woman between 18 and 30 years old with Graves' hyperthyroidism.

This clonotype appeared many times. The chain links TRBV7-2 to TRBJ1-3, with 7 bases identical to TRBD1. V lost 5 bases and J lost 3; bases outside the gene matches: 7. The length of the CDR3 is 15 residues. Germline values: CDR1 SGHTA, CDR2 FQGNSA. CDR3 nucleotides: TGTGCCAGCAGCAAAGGGGGCGCTCGTGGAAACACCATATATTTT. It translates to CASSKGGARGNTIYF. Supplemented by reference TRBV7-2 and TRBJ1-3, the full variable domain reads GAGVSQSPSNKVTEKGKDVELRCDPISGHTALYWYRQSLGQGLEFLIYFQGNSAPDKSGLPSDRFSAERTGGSVSTLTIQRTQQEDSAVYLCASSKGGARGNTIYFGEGSWLTVV.

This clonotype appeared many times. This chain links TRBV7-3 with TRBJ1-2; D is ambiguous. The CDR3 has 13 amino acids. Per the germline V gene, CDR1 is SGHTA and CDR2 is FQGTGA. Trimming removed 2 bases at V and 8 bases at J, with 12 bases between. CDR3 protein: CASSLGPQSGYTF. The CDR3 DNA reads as TGTGCCAGCAGCTTAGGCCCCCAATCCGGCTACACCTTC.

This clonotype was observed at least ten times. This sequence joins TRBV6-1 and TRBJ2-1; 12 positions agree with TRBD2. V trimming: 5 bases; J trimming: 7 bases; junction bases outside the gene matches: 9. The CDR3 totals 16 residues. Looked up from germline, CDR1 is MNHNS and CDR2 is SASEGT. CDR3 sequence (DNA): TGTGCCAGCAGTTCCCCTAGCGGGGGGGCACGTAATGAGCAGTTCTTC. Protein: CASSSPSGGARNEQFF.

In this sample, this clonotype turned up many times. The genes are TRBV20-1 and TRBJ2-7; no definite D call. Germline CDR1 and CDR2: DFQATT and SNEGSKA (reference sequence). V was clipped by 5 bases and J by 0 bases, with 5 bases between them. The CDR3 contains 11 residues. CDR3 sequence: CSAWVSYEQYF. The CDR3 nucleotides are TGCAGTGCTTGGGTCTCCTACGAGCAGTACTTC.

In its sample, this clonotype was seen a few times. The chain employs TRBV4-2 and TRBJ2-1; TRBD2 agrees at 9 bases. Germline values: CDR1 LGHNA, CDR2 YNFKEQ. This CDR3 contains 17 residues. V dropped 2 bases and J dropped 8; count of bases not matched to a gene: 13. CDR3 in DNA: TGTGCCAGCAGCCAATATCAGCGGGAGGAGTGGGGCGATGAGCAGTTCTTC. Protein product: CASSQYQREEWGDEQFF.

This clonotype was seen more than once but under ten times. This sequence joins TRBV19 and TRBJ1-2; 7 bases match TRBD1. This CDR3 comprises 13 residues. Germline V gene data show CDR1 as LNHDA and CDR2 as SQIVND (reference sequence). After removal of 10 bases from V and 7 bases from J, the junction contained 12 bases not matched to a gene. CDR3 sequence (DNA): TGTGCCACCACCCCAGGGGGGGAACGTGGCTACACCTTC. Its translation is CATTPGGERGYTF. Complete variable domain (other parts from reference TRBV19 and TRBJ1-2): DGGITQSPKYLFRKEGQNVTLSCEQNLNHDAMYWYRQDPGQGLRLIYYSQIVNDFQKGDIAEGYSVSREKKESFPLTVTSAQKNPTAFYLCATTPGGERGYTFGSGTRLTVV.

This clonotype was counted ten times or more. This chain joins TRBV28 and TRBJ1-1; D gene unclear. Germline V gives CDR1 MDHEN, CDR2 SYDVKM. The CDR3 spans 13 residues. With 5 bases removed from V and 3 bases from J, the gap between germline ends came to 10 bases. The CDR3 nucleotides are TGTGCCAGCAGTACGGAGCTTGACACTGAAGCTTTCTTT. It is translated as CASSTELDTEAFF. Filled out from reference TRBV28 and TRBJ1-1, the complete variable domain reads DVKVTQSSRYLVKRTGEKVFLECVQDMDHENMFWYRQDPGLGLRLIYFSYDVKMKEKGDIPEGYSVSREKKERFSLILESASTNQTSMYLCASSTELDTEAFFGQGTRLTVV.

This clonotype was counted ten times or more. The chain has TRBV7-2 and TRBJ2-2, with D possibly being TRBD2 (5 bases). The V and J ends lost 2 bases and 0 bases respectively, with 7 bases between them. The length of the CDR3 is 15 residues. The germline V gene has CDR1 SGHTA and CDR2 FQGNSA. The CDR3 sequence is CASSLWTANTGELFF. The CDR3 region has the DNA TGTGCCAGCAGCTTATGGACTGCGAACACCGGGGAGCTGTTTTTT.

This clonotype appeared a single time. CDR3 region: CASSQGQVLTGEQFF. CDR3 nucleotide sequence: TGCGCCAGCAGCCAAGGACAAGTTCTAACCGGTGAGCAGTTCTTC. The V gene is TRBV4-1, the J gene TRBJ2-1; D gene ambiguous. CDR3 length: 15 amino acids. Trimming stripped 1 base from V and 9 bases from J, with 16 bases between. Germline CDR1 MGHRA, CDR2 YSYEKL.

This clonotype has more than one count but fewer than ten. DNA of the CDR3: TGTGCCAGCAGCTTAGAAGACAGCTTGAGCGGCTACACCTTC. This sequence encodes CASSLEDSLSGYTF. This chain links TRBV7-2 with TRBJ1-2; the D gene is possibly TRBD1 (5 bases). This CDR3 has 14 amino acids. Germline V gene sequence: CDR1 SGHTA, CDR2 FQGNSA. V gave up 1 base and J gave up 8 bases, with 14 bases separating them.

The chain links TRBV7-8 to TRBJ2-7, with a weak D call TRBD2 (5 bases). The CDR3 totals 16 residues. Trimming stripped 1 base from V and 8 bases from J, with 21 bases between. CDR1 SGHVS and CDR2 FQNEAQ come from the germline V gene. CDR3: CASSLDQHSYGMQQYF. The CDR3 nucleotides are TGTGCCAGCAGCTTAGATCAGCATTCCTACGGGATGCAGCAGTACTTC.

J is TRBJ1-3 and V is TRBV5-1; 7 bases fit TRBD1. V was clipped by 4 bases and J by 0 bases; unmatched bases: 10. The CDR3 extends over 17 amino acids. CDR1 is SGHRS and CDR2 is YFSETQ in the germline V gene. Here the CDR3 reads CASSPRQGSSSGNTIYF. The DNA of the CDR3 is TGCGCCAGCAGCCCGCGACAGGGTTCGAGCTCTGGAAACACCATATATTTT. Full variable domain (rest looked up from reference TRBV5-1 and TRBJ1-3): KAGVTQTPRYLIKTRGQQVTLSCSPISGHRSVSWYQQTPGQGLQFLFEYFSETQRNKGNFPGRFSGRQFSNSRSEMNVSTLELGDSALYLCASSPRQGSSSGNTIYFGEGSWLTVV.

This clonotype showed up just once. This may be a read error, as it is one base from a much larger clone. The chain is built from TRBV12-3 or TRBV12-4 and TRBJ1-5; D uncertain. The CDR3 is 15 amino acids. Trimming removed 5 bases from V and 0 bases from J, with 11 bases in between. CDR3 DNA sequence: TGTGCCAGCAGTCACCTAGGGAGTAGCAATCAGCCCCAGCATTTT. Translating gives CASSHLGSSNQPQHF.

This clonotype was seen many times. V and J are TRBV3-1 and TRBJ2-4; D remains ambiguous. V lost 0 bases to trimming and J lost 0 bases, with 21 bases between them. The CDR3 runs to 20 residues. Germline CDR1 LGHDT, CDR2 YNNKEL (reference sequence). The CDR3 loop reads CASSQDPPRTLGLAKNIQYF. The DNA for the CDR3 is TGTGCCAGCAGCCAAGATCCGCCGAGGACCCTGGGGTTAGCCAAAAACATTCAGTACTTC.

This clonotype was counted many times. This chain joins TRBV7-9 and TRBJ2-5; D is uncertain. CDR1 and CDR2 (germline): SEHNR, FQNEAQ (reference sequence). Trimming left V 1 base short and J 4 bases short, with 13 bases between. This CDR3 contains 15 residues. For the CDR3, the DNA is TGTGCCAGCAGCTTAGATGTTGGGTACCGAGAGACCCAGTACTTC. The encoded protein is CASSLDVGYRETQYF.

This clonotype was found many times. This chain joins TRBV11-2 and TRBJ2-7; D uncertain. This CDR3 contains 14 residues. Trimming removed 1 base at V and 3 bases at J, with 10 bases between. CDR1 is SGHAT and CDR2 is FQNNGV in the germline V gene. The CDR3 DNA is TGTGCCAGCAGCTTAGGTTACGATTACTACGAGCAGTACTTC. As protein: CASSLGYDYYEQYF. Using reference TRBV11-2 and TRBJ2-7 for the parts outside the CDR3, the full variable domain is EAGVAQSPRYKIIEKRQSVAFWCNPISGHATLYWYQQILGQGPKLLIQFQNNGVVDDSQLPKDRFSAERLKGVDSTLKIQPAKLEDSAVYLCASSLGYDYYEQYFGPGTRLTVT.

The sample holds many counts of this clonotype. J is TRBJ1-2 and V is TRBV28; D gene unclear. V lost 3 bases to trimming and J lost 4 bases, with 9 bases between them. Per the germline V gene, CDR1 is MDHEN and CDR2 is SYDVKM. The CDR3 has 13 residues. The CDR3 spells CASSFGVGYGYTF. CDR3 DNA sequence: TGTGCCAGCAGTTTTGGGGTCGGCTATGGCTACACCTTC.

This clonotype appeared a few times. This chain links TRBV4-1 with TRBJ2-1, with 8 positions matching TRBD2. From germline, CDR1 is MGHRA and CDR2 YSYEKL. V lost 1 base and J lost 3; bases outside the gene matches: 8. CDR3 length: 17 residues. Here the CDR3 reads CASSQVGSGRDYNEQFF. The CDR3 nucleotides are TGCGCCAGCAGCCAAGTCGGAAGCGGGAGAGACTACAATGAGCAGTTCTTC.

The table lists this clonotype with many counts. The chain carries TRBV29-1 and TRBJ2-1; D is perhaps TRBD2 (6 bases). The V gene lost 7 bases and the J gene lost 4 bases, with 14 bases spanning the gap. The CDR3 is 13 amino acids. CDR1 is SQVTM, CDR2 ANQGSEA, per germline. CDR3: CSAGRAGYNEQFF. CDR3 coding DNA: TGCAGCGCCGGACGGGCGGGGTACAATGAGCAGTTCTTC.

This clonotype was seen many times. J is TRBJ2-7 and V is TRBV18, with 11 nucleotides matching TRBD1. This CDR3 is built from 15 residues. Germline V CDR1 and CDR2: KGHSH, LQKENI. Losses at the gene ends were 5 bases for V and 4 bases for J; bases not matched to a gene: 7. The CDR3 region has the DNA TGTGCCAGCTCATCCCGGGACAGGGGGTATTACGAGCAGTACTTC. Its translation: CASSSRDRGYYEQYF.

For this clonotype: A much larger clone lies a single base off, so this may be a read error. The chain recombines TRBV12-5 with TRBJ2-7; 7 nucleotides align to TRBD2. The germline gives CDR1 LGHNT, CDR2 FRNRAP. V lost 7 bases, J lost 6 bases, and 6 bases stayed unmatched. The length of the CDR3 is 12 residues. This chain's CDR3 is CASAQGGGEQYF. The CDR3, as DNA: TGTGCTAGTGCCCAGGGCGGGGGCGAGCAGTACTTC. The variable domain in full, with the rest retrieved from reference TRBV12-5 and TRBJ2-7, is DARVTQTPRHKVTEMGQEVTMRCQPILGHNTVFWYRQTMMQGLELLAYFRNRAPLDDSGMPKDRFSAEMPDATLATLKIQPSEPRDSAVYFCASAQGGGEQYFGPGTRLTVT.

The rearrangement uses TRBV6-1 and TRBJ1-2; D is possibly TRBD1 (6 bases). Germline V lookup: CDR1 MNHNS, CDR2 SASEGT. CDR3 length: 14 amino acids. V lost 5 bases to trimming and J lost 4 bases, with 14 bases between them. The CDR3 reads CASSLRGGAYGYTF. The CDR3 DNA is TGTGCCAGCAGTCTCAGGGGAGGAGCCTATGGCTACACCTTC.

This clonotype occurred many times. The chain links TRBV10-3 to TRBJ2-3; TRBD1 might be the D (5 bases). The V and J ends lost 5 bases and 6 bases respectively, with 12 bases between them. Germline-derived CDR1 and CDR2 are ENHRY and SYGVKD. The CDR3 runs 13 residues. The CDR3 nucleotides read TGTGCCATCAGTTTAGGGGATGAGGATACGCAGTATTTT. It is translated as CAISLGDEDTQYF.

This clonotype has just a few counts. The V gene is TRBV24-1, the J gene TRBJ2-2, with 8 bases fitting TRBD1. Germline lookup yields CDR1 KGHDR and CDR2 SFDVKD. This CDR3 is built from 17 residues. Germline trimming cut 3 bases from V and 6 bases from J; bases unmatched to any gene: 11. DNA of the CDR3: TGTGCCACCAGTGATCGTACCAGGGGGCTCTTTGCCGGGGAGCTGTTTTTT. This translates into CATSDRTRGLFAGELFF.

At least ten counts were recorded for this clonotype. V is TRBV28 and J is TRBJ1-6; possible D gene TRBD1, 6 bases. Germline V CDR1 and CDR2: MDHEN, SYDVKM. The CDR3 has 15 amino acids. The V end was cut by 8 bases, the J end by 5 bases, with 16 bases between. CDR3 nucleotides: TGTGCCAGCGGGCGGGGGACATCTAATAATTCACCCCTCCACTTT. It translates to CASGRGTSNNSPLHF.

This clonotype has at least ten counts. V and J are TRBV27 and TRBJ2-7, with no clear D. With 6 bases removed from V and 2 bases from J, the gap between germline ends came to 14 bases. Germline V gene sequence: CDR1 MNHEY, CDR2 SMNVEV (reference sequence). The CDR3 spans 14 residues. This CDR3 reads CASRGFATTYEQYF. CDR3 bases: TGTGCCAGCAGAGGGTTCGCCACTACCTACGAGCAGTACTTC.

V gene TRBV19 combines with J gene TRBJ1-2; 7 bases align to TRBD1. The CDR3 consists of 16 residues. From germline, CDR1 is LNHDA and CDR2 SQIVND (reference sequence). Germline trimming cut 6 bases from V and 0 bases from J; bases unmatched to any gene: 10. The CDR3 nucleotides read TGTGCCAGTAGCCCGACAGGGAGCAGGGCTAACTATGGCTACACCTTC. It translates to CASSPTGSRANYGYTF.